These 18 T cell receptor beta chains came from one sample sequenced in a study of blood T cell repertoires in COVID-19. Data came from immunoSEQ multiplex PCR; TCRdb stores just in-frame clones and leaves some out. Found here are roughly 42,000 clones, 70% to 85% of them singletons; the top ten hold more than 9%. The sequenced sample consisted of peripheral blood. The receptors were gathered from a human donor in a cohort sampled during active COVID-19.

The chain joins TRBV5-5 to TRBJ2-2; possible D gene TRBD2, 7 bases. CDR1 is SGHKS, CDR2 YYEKEE, per germline (reference sequence). The length of the CDR3 is 16 residues. The V and J ends lost 4 bases and 0 bases respectively, with 13 bases between them. CDR3 in DNA: TGTGCCAGCAGCGTATCGCGGGGGCCGAACACCGGGGAGCTGTTTTTT. This encodes CASSVSRGPNTGELFF.

The chain uses TRBV5-5 and TRBJ1-5; 7 bases fit TRBD1. The J segment lost 5 bases and the V segment lost 0 bases, leaving 2 bases of the junction unmatched. This CDR3 spans 14 amino acids. The germline gives CDR1 SGHKS, CDR2 YYEKEE (reference sequence). The CDR3 loop reads CASSLGQGHQPQHF. The CDR3 nucleotides are TGTGCCAGCAGCTTGGGACAGGGACATCAGCCCCAGCATTTT.

In this sample, this clone turned up a few times. This CDR3 reads CASSRDRNSYEQYF. DNA for the CDR3: TGTGCCAGCAGCCGGGACAGGAATTCCTACGAGCAGTACTTC. J is TRBJ2-7 and V is TRBV2, with 8 nucleotides matching TRBD1. The CDR3 is 14 residues long. Germline-derived CDR1 and CDR2 are SNHLY and FYNNEI. Losses at the gene ends were 6 bases for V and 1 base for J; bases not matched to a gene: 5. Using reference TRBV2 and TRBJ2-7 for the parts outside the CDR3, the full variable domain is EPEVTQTPSHQVTQMGQEVILRCVPISNHLYFYWYRQILGQKVEFLVSFYNNEISEKSEIFDDQFSVERPDGSNFTLKIRSTKLEDSAMYFCASSRDRNSYEQYFGPGTRLTVT.

V and J are TRBV7-9 and TRBJ1-5; the D gene is possibly TRBD1 (5 bases). Germline V gene data show CDR1 as SEHNR and CDR2 as FQNEAQ (reference sequence). The V end lost 3 bases, the J end lost 1 base, and 10 bases lay between the germline ends. This CDR3 is built from 15 residues. The CDR3 nucleotides are TGTGCCAGCAGCTTTTCGACAGAGAGCAATCAGCCCCAGCATTTT. This sequence encodes CASSFSTESNQPQHF.

This clone has just one count. The rearrangement joins TRBV3-1 (or the pseudogene TRBV3-2) to TRBJ2-2; D not resolved. Germline values: CDR1 LGHDT, CDR2 YNNKEL (reference sequence). Trimming shortened V by 4 bases and J by 1 base, and 10 bases separated the two germline ends. The CDR3 runs to 15 residues. CDR3 nucleotides: TGTGCCAGCAGCCCGCCGCACAAGAACACCGGGGAGCTGTTTTTT. Translation: CASSPPHKNTGELFF.

J is TRBJ2-1 and V is TRBV11-2; 11 bases are a match to TRBD2. The V and J ends lost 5 bases and 7 bases, in that order; junction bases with no gene match: 10. The CDR3 consists of 16 residues. CDR1 and CDR2 from the germline V gene are SGHAT and FQNNGV. CDR3 residues: CASSLRLAGGWNEQFF. The CDR3 DNA reads TGTGCCAGCAGCCTAAGGCTAGCGGGGGGTTGGAATGAGCAGTTCTTC.

The table lists this clone with a few counts. V usage is TRBV2 and J usage is TRBJ2-7, with 10 bases lining up with TRBD1. Trimming cost V 3 bases and J 4 bases; bases outside gene matches: 12. The CDR3 sequence is 17 residues long. The germline gives CDR1 SNHLY, CDR2 FYNNEI. CDR3 sequence (DNA): TGTGCCAGCAGTGATATGCGGGGTAGACAGGGGGCATACGAGCAGTACTTC. Residues: CASSDMRGRQGAYEQYF.

V usage is TRBV5-6 and J usage is TRBJ2-2; D is possibly TRBD2 (5 bases). The CDR3 covers 13 residues. V lost 4 bases to trimming and J lost 1 base, with 5 bases between them. CDR1 and CDR2 from the germline V gene are SGHDT and YYEEEE. As DNA, the CDR3 is TGTGCCAGCAGCCGGGGGAACACCGGGGAGCTGTTTTTT. This sequence encodes CASSRGNTGELFF.

The rearrangement joins TRBV28 to TRBJ1-5, with D unresolved. The V and J ends lost 1 base and 0 bases respectively, with 4 bases between them. From germline, CDR1 is MDHEN and CDR2 SYDVKM. The CDR3 length is 14 residues. The CDR3 reads CASSLFLSNQPQHF. CDR3 in DNA: TGTGCCAGCAGTTTATTCCTTAGCAATCAGCCCCAGCATTTT.

This chain connects TRBV9 to TRBJ2-7, with D maybe TRBD1 (5 bases). The V end lost 0 bases, the J end lost 2 bases, and 12 bases lay between the germline ends. The CDR3 spans 15 residues. CDR1 and CDR2 from the germline V gene are SGDLS and YYNGEE. The CDR3 DNA reads TGTGCCAGCAGCGTAGGTATGGACACCACCTACGAGCAGTACTTC. It is translated as CASSVGMDTTYEQYF.

This clone was counted only a few times. The chain employs TRBV10-3 and TRBJ1-5; the match to TRBD1 covers 9 bases. V gave up 10 bases and J gave up 1 base; unmatched junction bases: 14. Germline loops: CDR1 ENHRY, CDR2 SYGVKD. The CDR3 covers 17 residues. The DNA for the CDR3 is TGTGCCACCAAGGAGGGACAGGGCCTTAGGAGCAATCAGCCCCAGCATTTT. Protein sequence: CATKEGQGLRSNQPQHF.

The chain recombines TRBV27 with TRBJ1-1; D is possibly TRBD1 (5 bases). Germline lookup yields CDR1 MNHEY and CDR2 SMNVEV (reference sequence). The CDR3 length is 17 residues. With 5 bases removed from V and 0 bases from J, the gap between germline ends came to 19 bases. The CDR3 sequence is CASSLSILQDLNTEAFF. CDR3 sequence (DNA): TGTGCCAGCAGTCTCTCAATTCTACAGGATTTGAACACTGAAGCTTTCTTT.

The chain links TRBV4-1 to TRBJ2-2, with TRBD1 matching 10 bases. The V and J ends lost 6 bases and 4 bases, in that order; junction bases with no gene match: 8. CDR1 MGHRA and CDR2 YSYEKL come from the germline V gene. This CDR3 has 16 amino acids. CDR3 region: CASSLRDRGFTGELFF. The CDR3 coding sequence is TGCGCCAGCAGTCTCCGGGACAGGGGATTCACCGGGGAGCTGTTTTTT.

The rearrangement joins TRBV9 to TRBJ2-5; 7 bases map to TRBD2. The CDR3 totals 14 residues. V lost 0 bases to trimming and J lost 4 bases; unmatched junction nucleotides: 3. Per the germline V gene, CDR1 is SGDLS and CDR2 is YYNGEE. CDR3 sequence reads: CASSVGQRGETQYF. The DNA of the CDR3 is TGTGCCAGCAGCGTAGGTCAGCGGGGAGAGACCCAGTACTTC.

V is TRBV28 and J is TRBJ2-1; D perhaps matches TRBD1 (5 bases). The V and J ends lost 2 bases and 14 bases respectively, with 13 bases between them. The CDR3 totals 12 residues. Germline V gene sequence: CDR1 MDHEN, CDR2 SYDVKM. CDR3 DNA: TGTGCCAGCAGTTTAATCCAGGGCGATAAGTTCTTC. Translated: CASSLIQGDKFF.

This rearrangement joins TRBV28 to TRBJ1-2; TRBD1 aligns across 7 bases. V trimming: 5 bases; J trimming: 1 base; junction bases outside the gene matches: 10. The germline gives CDR1 MDHEN, CDR2 SYDVKM. CDR3 length equals 16 residues. CDR3 in DNA: TGTGCCAGCAGTGTAGCCGGGACAGTTGGTAACTATGGCTACACCTTC. It is translated as CASSVAGTVGNYGYTF.

The gene calls are TRBV7-9 and TRBJ1-4, with D maybe TRBD1 (6 bases). Per the germline V gene, CDR1 is SEHNR and CDR2 is FQNEAQ (reference sequence). The CDR3 is 14 residues long. V was pared by 5 bases and J by 7 bases, with 14 bases between. CDR3 coding DNA: TGTGCCAGCAGCAACCGACAGGACCCTGAAAAACTGTTTTTT. It is translated as CASSNRQDPEKLFF.

The rearrangement joins TRBV28 to TRBJ2-7, with D possibly matching TRBD1 (7 bases). Trimming took 6 bases from V and 5 from J, leaving 20 bases between them. The CDR3 has 15 amino acids. Germline CDR1 MDHEN, CDR2 SYDVKM. CDR3 sequence reads: CASSPLEGAHHEQYF. CDR3 coding DNA: TGTGCCAGCAGCCCCCTGGAGGGGGCGCACCACGAGCAGTACTTC.